Here is one T cell receptor (beta chain) with its context. The data were obtained in a study of patients and donors after allogeneic stem cell transplantation. The germline V gene has CDR1 DFQATT and CDR2 SNEGSKA (reference sequence). CDR3 length: 13 amino acids. The V and J ends lost 8 bases and 2 bases, in that order; junction bases with no gene match: 8. TCRdb re-called the RT-PCR reads with MiXCR, one entry per CDR3 protein. Here the sample spans roughly 230,000 distinct CDR3 sequences, less than 15% being singletons. The chain combines TRBV20-1 with TRBJ2-5, with 7 bases identical to TRBD1. The sequencing input was blood, either unsorted or a sorted T cell fraction (not recorded which). The receptor comes from a human donor who was either an allogeneic HSCT recipient or a stem cell or donor lymphocyte infusion donor (not recorded which). It is not recorded whose cells these are; they may come from a transplant donor. CDR3 sequence (DNA): TGCAGTCAACTCGGGACAGAACAAGAGACCCAGTACTTC. It specifies CSQLGTEQETQYF.